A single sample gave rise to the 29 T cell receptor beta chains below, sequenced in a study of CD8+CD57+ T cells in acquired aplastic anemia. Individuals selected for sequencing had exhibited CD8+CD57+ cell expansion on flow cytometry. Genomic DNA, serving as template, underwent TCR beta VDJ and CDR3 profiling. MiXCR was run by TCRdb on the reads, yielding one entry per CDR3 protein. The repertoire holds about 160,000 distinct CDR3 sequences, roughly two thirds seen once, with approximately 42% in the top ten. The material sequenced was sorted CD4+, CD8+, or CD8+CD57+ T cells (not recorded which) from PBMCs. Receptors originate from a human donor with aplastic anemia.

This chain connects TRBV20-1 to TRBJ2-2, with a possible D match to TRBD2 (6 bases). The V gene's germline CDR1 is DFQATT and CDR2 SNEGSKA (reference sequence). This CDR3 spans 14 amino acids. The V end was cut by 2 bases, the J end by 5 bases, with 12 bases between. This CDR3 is CSARRRDWTGELFF. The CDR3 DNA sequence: TGCAGTGCTAGACGGCGGGACTGGACCGGGGAGCTGTTTTTT.

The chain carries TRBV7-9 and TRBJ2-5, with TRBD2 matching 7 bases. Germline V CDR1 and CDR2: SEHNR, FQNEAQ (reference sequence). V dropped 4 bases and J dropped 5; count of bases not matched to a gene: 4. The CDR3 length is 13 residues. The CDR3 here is CASSYNGGETQYF. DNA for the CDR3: TGTGCCAGCAGCTATAACGGGGGGGAGACCCAGTACTTC. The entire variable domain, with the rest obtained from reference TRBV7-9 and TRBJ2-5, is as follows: DTGVSQNPRHKITKRGQNVTFRCDPISEHNRLYWYRQTLGQGPEFLTYFQNEAQLEKSRLLSDRFSAERPKGSFSTLEIQRTEQGDSAMYLCASSYNGGETQYFGPGTRLLVL.

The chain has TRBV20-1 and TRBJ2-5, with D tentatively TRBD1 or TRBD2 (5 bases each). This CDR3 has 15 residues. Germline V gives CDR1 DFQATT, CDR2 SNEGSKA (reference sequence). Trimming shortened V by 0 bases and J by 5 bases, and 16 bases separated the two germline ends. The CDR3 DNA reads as TGCAGTGCTAGAGAAGGCCGGGGCTCCGGGGAGACCCAGTACTTC. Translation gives CSAREGRGSGETQYF.

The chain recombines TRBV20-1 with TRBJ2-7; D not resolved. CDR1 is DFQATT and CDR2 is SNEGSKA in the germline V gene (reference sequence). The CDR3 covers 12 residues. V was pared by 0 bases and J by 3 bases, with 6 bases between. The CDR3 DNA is TGCAGTGCTAGAGAGGAGTTCTACGAGCAGTACTTC. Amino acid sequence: CSAREEFYEQYF.

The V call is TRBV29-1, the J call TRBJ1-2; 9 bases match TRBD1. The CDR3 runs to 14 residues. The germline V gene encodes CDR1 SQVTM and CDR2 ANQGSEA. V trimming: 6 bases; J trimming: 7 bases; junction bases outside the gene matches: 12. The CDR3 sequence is CSVVTGGSLFGYTF. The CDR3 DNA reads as TGCAGCGTCGTAACAGGGGGCTCTTTGTTTGGCTACACCTTC.

CDR3 coding DNA: TGTGCCAGCAGGGACCTCCGACTGTTTTTT. It is translated as CASRDLRLFF. The chain couples TRBV6-6 to TRBJ1-4; the D is unclear. Germline V lookup: CDR1 MNHNY, CDR2 SVGAGI (reference sequence). This CDR3 has 10 residues. V gave up 6 bases and J gave up 13 bases, with 9 bases separating them.

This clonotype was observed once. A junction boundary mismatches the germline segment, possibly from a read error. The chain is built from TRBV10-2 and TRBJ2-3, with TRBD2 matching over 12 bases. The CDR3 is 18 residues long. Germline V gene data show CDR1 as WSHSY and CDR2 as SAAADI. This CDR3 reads CASSPRASSGRGTDTQYF. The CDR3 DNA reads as TGTGCCAGCTCACCGCGAGCCTCTAGCGGGAGGGGCACAGATACGCAGTATTTT.

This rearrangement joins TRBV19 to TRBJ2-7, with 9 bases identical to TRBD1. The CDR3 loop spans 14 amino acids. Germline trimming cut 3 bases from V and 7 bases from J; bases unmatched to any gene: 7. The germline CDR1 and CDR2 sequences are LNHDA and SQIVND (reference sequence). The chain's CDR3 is CASSMGTGIDEQYF. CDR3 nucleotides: TGTGCCAGTAGTATGGGGACAGGGATCGATGAGCAGTACTTC.

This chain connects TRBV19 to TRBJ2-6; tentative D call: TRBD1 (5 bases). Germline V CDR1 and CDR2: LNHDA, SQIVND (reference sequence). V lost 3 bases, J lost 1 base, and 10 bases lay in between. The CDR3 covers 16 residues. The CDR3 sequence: CASSIISGSGANVLTF. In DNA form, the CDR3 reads TGTGCCAGTAGTATTATCTCAGGGTCTGGGGCCAACGTCCTGACTTTC.

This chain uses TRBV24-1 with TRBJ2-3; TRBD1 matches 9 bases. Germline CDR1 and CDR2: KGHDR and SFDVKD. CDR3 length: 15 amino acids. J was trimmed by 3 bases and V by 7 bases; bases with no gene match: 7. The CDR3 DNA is TGTGCCACCAGGGCCCGGACAGGGGAAACAGATACGCAGTATTTT. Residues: CATRARTGETDTQYF.

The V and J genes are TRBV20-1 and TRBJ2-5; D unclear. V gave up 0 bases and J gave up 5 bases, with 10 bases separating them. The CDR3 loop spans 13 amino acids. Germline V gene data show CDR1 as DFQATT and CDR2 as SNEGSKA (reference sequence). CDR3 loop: CSARDPPRETQYF. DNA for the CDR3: TGCAGTGCTAGAGATCCGCCGCGCGAGACCCAGTACTTC.

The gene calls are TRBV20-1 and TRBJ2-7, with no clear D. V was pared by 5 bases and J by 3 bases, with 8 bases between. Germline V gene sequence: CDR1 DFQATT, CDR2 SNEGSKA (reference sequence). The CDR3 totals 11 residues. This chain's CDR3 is CSAAKIYEQYF. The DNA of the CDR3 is TGCAGTGCTGCCAAAATCTACGAGCAGTACTTC.

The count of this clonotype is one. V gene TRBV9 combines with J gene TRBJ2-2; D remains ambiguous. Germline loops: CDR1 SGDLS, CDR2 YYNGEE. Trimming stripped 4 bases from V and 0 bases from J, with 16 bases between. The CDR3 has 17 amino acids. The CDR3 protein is CASSPPLTAANTGELFF. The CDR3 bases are TGTGCCAGCAGCCCCCCTTTGACGGCAGCGAACACCGGGGAGCTGTTTTTT. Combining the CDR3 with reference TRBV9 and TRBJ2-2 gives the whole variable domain DSGVTQTPKHLITATGQRVTLRCSPRSGDLSVYWYQQSLDQGLQFLIQYYNGEERAKGNILERFSAQQFPDLHSELNLSSLELGDSALYFCASSPPLTAANTGELFFGEGSRLTVL.

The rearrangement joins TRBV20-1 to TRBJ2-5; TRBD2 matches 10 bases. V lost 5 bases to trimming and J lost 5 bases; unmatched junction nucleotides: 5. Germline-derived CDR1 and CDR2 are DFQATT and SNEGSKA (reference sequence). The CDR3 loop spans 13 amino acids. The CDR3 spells CSARLAGSETQYF. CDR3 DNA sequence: TGCAGTGCTCGACTAGCGGGTTCCGAGACCCAGTACTTC.

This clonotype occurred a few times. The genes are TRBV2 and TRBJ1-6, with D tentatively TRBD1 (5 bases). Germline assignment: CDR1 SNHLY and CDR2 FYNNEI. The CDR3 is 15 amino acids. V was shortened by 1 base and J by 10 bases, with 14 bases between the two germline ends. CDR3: CASSEGRGQRSPLHF. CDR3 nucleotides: TGTGCCAGCAGTGAAGGGCGGGGCCAACGATCACCCCTCCACTTT. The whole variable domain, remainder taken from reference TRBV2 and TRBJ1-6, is EPEVTQTPSHQVTQMGQEVILRCVPISNHLYFYWYRQILGQKVEFLVSFYNNEISEKSEIFDDQFSVERPDGSNFTLKIRSTKLEDSAMYFCASSEGRGQRSPLHFGNGTRLTVT.

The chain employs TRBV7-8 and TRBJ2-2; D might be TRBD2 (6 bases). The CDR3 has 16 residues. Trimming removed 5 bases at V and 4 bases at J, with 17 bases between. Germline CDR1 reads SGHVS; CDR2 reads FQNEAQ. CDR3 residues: CASSTTGARGTGELFF. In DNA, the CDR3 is TGTGCCAGCAGCACCACCGGGGCGCGGGGCACCGGGGAGCTGTTTTTT.

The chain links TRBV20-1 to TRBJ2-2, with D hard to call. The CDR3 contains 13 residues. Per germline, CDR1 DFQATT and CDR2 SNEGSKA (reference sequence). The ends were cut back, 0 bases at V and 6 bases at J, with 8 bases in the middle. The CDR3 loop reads CSARDSRAGELFF. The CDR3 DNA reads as TGCAGTGCTAGAGATAGTAGAGCCGGGGAGCTGTTTTTT.

The CDR3 sequence is CSARDTSGPGTQYF. The CDR3 DNA is TGCAGTGCTAGAGATACTAGTGGGCCAGGTACGCAGTATTTT. This sequence joins TRBV20-1 and TRBJ2-3; perhaps TRBD2 as D (5 bases). Germline assignment: CDR1 DFQATT and CDR2 SNEGSKA (reference sequence). There are 14 residues in the CDR3. V gave up 0 bases and J gave up 8 bases, with 15 bases separating them.

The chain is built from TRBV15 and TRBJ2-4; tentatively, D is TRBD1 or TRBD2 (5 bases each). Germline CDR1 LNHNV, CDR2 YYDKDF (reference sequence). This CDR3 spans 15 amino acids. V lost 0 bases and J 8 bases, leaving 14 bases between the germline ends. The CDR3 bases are TGTGCCACCAGCAGAGACAGGGCCCTGGGAGACATTCAGTACTTC. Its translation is CATSRDRALGDIQYF.

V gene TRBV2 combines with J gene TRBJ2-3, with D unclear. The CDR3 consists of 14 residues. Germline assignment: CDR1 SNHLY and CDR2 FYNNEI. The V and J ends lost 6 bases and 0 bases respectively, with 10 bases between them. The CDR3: CASRAPTSTDTQYF. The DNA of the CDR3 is TGTGCCAGCAGGGCCCCCACAAGCACAGATACGCAGTATTTT.

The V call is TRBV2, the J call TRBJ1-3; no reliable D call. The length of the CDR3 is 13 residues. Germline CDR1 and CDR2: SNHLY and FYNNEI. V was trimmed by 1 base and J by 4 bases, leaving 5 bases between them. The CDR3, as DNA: TGTGCCAGCAGTGAAGTCGCGGGAAACACCATATATTTT. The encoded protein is CASSEVAGNTIYF.

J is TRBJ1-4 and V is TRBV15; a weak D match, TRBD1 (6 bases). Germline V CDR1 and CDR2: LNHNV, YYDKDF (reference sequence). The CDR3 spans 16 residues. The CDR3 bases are TGTGCTAGCGACATTGGGGGAGGACAGCCTGTCGAGCGACTGTTTTTT. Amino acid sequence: CASDIGGGQPVERLFF.

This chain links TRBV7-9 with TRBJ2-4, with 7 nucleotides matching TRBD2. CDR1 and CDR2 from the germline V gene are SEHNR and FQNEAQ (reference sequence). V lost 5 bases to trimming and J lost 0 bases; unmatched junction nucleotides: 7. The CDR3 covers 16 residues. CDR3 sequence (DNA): TGTGCCAGCAGCCAAGCGGGGTCCCTAGCCAAAAACATTCAGTACTTC. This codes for CASSQAGSLAKNIQYF.

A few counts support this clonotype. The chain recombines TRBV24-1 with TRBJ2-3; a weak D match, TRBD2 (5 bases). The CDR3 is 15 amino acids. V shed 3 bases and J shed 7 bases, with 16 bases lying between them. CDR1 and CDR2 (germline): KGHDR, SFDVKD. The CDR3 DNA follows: TGTGCCACCAGTGATAGTAGCGTGGCCTCTTATACGCAGTATTTT. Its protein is CATSDSSVASYTQYF.

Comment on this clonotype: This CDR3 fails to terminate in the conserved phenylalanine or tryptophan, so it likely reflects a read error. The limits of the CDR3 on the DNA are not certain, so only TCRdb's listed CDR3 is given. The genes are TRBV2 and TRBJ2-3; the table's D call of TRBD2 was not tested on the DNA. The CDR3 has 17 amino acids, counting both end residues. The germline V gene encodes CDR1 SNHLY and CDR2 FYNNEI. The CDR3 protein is CASSGVLAGGDTDTRYL.

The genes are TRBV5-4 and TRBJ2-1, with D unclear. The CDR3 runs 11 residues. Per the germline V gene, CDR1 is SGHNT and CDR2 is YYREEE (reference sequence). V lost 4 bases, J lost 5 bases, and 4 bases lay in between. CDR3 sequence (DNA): TGTGCCAGCAGCGTGAACAATGAGCAGTTCTTC. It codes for CASSVNNEQFF. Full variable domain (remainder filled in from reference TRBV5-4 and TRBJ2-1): ETGVTQSPTHLIKTRGQQVTLRCSSQSGHNTVSWYQQALGQGPQFIFQYYREEENGRGNFPPRFSGLQFPNYSSELNVNALELDDSALYLCASSVNNEQFFGPGTRLTVL.

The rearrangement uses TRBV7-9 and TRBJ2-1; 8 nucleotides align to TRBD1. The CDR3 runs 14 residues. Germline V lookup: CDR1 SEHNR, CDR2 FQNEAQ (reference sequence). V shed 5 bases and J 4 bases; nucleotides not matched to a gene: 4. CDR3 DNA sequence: TGTGCCAGCAGCCCTAACAGGGGGTACAATGAGCAGTTCTTC. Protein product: CASSPNRGYNEQFF.

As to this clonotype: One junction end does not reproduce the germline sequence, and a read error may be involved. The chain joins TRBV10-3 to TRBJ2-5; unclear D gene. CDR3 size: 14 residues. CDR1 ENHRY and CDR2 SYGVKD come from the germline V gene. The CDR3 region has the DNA TGTGCCAGCAGTTTAAGACCTAGTCAAGAGACCCAGTACTTC. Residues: CASSLRPSQETQYF.

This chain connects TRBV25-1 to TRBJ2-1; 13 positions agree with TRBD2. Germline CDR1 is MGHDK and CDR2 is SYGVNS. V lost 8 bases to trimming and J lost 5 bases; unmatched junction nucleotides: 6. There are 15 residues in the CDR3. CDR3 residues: CASGTSGRENNEQFF. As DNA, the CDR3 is TGTGCCAGCGGTACTAGCGGGAGGGAAAACAATGAGCAGTTCTTC.